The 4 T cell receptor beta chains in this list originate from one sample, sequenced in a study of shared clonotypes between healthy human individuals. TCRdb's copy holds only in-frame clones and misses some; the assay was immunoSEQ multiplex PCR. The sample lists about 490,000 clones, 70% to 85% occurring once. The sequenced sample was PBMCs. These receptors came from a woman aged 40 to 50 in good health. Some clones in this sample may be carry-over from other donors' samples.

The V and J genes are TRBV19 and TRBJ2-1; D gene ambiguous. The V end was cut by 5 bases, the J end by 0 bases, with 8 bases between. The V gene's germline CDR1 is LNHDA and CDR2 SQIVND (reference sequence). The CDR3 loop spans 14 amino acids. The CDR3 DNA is TGTGCCAGTAGTTATAGCTCCTCCTACAATGAGCAGTTCTTC. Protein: CASSYSSSYNEQFF.

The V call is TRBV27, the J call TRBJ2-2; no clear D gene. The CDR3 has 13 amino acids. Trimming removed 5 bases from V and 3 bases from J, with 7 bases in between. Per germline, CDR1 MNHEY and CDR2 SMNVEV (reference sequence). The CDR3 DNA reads TGTGCCAGCAGTACAGATTACACCGGGGAGCTGTTTTTT. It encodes CASSTDYTGELFF.

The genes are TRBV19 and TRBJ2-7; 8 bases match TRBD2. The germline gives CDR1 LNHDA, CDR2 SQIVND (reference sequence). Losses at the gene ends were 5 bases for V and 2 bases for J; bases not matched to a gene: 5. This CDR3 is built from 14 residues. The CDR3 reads CASSPLAGTYEQYF. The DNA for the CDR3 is TGTGCCAGTAGTCCCTTAGCGGGAACCTACGAGCAGTACTTC.

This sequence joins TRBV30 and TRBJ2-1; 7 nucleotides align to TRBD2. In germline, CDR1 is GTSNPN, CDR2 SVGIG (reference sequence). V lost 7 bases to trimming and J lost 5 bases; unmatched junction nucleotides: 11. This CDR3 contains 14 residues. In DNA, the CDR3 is TGTGCCTACCAATCGACTAGCATCCACAATGAGCAGTTCTTC. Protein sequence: CAYQSTSIHNEQFF.